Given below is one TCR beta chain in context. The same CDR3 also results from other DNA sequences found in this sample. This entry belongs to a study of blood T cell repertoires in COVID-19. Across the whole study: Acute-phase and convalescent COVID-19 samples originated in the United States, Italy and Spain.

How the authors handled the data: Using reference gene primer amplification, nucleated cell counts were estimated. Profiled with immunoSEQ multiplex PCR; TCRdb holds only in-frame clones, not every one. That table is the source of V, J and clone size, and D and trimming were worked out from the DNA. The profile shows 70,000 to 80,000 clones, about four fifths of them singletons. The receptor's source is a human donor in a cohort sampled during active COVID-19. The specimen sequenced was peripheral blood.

The CDR3 spells CASSRGQGETQYF. The CDR3 coding sequence is TGCGCCAGCAGCAGAGGACAGGGGGAGACCCAGTACTTC. The chain employs TRBV5-1 and TRBJ2-5; 9 bases are a match to TRBD1. The CDR3 totals 13 residues. The V gene end was trimmed by 4 bases and the J gene end by 5 bases; junction bases not matched to a gene: 3. Per the germline V gene, CDR1 is SGHRS and CDR2 is YFSETQ.